Shown below are 2 T cell receptor beta chains from a single sample sequenced in a study of stem cell transplantation in POMP-related autoinflammatory disease. Data came from immunoSEQ multiplex PCR; TCRdb stores just in-frame clones and leaves some out. The sample lists about 26,000 clones; approximately 85% were seen once. Specimen: CD4+ T cells from PBMCs, collected before stem cell transplantation. These receptors all stem from a human donor with POMP-related autoinflammation and immune dysregulation (PRAID).

The chain is built from TRBV2 and TRBJ1-5; D is perhaps TRBD1 (5 bases). V was trimmed by 2 bases and J by 2 bases, leaving 10 bases between them. CDR1 and CDR2 from the germline V gene are SNHLY and FYNNEI. This CDR3 has 15 residues. The CDR3 region has the DNA TGTGCCAGCAGTGAAACGGGGGATGGCAATCAGCCCCAGCATTTT. It is translated as CASSETGDGNQPQHF.

This clone has a handful of counts. V usage is TRBV5-1 and J usage is TRBJ2-2; TRBD2 aligns across 12 bases. Germline assignment: CDR1 SGHRS and CDR2 YFSETQ. This CDR3 contains 16 residues. V trimming: 4 bases; J trimming: 4 bases; junction bases outside the gene matches: 5. The CDR3 sequence is CASSVQLAGGTGELFF. The CDR3 bases are TGCGCCAGCAGCGTTCAACTAGCGGGAGGCACCGGGGAGCTGTTTTTT.